The source of this T cell receptor beta chain is a study of blood T cell repertoires in COVID-19. Study details: Italy, Spain and the United States were the sources of the convalescent and acute COVID-19 samples. PBMCs, B-cell-depleted T cells, or T cells were the source of the cDNA or gDNA that made up the material.

The CDR3 sequence is 13 residues long. The germline gives CDR1 SGHRS, CDR2 YFSETQ. The V gene end was trimmed by 4 bases and the J gene end by 10 bases; junction bases not matched to a gene: 2. Authors' analysis steps: Amplifying reference gene primers gave estimates of nucleated cell counts. Sequencing used immunoSEQ multiplex PCR; TCRdb keeps in-frame clones, though not all of them. The V and J calls and clone size were taken over from that table, and D and trimming were inferred from the DNA. The sample lists about 160,000 clones, roughly 80% occurring once. Recovered status in Cohort 3 required two negative PCRs, clearance, or symptom resolution.

The V call is TRBV5-1, the J call TRBJ2-1, with 13 nucleotides matching TRBD2. This TCR was recovered from a woman aged 55-70 years who had recovered from COVID-19. The specimen sequenced was PBMCs or T cells enriched from blood (not recorded which). CDR3 in amino acids: CASSQTSGGEQFF. CDR3 DNA sequence: TGCGCCAGCAGCCAGACTAGCGGGGGGGAGCAGTTCTTC.